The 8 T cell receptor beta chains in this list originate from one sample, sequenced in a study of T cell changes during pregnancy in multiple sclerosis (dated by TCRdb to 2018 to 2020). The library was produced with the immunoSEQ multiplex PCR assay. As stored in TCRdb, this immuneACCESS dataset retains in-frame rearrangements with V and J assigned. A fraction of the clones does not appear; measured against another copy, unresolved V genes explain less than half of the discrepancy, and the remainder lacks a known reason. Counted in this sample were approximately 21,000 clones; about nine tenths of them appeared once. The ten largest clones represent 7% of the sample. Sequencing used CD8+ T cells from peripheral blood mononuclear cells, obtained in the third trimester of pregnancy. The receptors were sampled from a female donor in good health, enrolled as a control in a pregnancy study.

The CDR3 spells CASSHGTVGEQYF. The CDR3 DNA reads as TGTGCCAGCAGCCACGGGACAGTCGGCGAGCAGTACTTC. The chain links TRBV7-9 to TRBJ2-7; 7 bases map to TRBD1. The germline CDR1 and CDR2 sequences are SEHNR and FQNEAQ (reference sequence). The CDR3 loop spans 13 amino acids. Losses at the gene ends were 5 bases for V and 6 bases for J; bases not matched to a gene: 7.

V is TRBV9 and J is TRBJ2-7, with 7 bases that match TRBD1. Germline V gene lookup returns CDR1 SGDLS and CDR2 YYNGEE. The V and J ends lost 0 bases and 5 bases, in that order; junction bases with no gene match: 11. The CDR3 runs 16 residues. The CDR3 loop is CASSVGGGTASHEQYF. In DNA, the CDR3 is TGTGCCAGCAGCGTAGGGGGTGGGACAGCAAGCCACGAGCAGTACTTC.

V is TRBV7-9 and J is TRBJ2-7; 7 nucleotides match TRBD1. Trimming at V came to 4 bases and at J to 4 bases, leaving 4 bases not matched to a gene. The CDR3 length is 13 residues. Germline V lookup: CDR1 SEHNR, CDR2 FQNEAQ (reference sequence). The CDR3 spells CASSSYRGYEQYF. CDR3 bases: TGTGCCAGCAGCTCTTACAGGGGTTACGAGCAGTACTTC.

CDR3 sequence (DNA): TGTGCCAGCACCCCCTTAGCGGGGGGGGGAGAGACCCAGTACTTC. It specifies CASTPLAGGGETQYF. The chain recombines TRBV27 with TRBJ2-5; 11 bases fit TRBD2. Germline loops: CDR1 MNHEY, CDR2 SMNVEV (reference sequence). With V trimmed by 7 bases and J by 4 bases, 8 bases remained unmatched. This CDR3 contains 15 residues.

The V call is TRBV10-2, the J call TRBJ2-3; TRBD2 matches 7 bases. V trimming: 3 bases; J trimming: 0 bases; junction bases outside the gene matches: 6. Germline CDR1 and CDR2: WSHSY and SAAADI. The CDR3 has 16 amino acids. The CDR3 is CASSDLAGASTDTQYF. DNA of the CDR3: TGCGCCAGCAGTGACTTAGCGGGCGCGAGCACAGATACGCAGTATTTT.

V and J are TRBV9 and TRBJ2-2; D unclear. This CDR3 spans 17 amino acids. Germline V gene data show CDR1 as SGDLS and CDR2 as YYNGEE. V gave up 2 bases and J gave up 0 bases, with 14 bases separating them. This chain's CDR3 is CASSVSPLTPNTGELFF. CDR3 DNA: TGTGCCAGCAGCGTCTCCCCGCTGACTCCGAACACCGGGGAGCTGTTTTTT.

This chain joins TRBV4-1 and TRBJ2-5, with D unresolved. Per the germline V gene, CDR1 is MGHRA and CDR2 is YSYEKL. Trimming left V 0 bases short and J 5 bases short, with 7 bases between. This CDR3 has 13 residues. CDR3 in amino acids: CASSQDREETQYF. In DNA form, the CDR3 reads TGCGCCAGCAGCCAAGACCGCGAGGAGACCCAGTACTTC.

The CDR3 sequence is CSARFAYEQYF. CDR3 sequence (DNA): TGCAGTGCTAGATTCGCCTACGAGCAGTACTTC. V is TRBV20-1 and J is TRBJ2-7; unclear D gene. The CDR3 has 11 residues. The germline V gene encodes CDR1 DFQATT and CDR2 SNEGSKA (reference sequence). The V end was cut by 2 bases, the J end by 2 bases, with 4 bases between.